This T cell receptor (beta chain) was recorded in a study of blood T cell repertoires in COVID-19. Per the original data handling: Cell counts per sample came from amplifying reference gene primers. TCRdb keeps only in-frame clones here, not all; method: immunoSEQ multiplex PCR. V and J calls and clone size are as listed in that table; D and trimming were resolved from the DNA. The sample holds 40,000 to 50,000 clones, approximately 91% seen once. Trimming took 0 bases from V and 4 from J, leaving 10 bases between them. CDR3 size: 14 residues. Germline CDR1 reads SGHKS; CDR2 reads YYEKEE (reference sequence).

The receptor was derived from a human donor in a cohort sampled during active COVID-19. The sample comprised peripheral blood. The chain carries TRBV5-5 and TRBJ1-1, with a weak D call TRBD1 (5 bases). The CDR3 sequence: CASSLVTGGTEAFF. For the CDR3, the DNA is TGTGCCAGCAGCTTGGTGACCGGGGGCACTGAAGCTTTCTTT. The variable domain in full, completed from reference TRBV5-5 and TRBJ1-1, reads DAGVTQSPTHLIKTRGQQVTLRCSPISGHKSVSWYQQVLGQGPQFIFQYYEKEERGRGNFPDRFSARQFPNYSSELNVNALLLGDSALYLCASSLVTGGTEAFFGQGTRLTVV.